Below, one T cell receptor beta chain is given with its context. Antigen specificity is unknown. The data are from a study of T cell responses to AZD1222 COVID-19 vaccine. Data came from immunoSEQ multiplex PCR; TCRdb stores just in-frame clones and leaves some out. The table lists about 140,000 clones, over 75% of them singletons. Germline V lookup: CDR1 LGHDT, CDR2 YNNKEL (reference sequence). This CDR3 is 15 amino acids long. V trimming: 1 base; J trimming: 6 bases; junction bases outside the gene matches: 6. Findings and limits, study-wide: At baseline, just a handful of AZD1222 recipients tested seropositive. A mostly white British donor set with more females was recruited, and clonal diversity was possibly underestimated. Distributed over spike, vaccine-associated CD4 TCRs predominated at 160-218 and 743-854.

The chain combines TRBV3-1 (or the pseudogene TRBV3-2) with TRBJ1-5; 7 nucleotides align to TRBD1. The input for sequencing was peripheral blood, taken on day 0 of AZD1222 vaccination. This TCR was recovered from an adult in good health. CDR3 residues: CASSQAQGVGQPQHF. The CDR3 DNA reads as TGTGCCAGCAGCCAAGCGCAGGGGGTTGGTCAGCCCCAGCATTTT.